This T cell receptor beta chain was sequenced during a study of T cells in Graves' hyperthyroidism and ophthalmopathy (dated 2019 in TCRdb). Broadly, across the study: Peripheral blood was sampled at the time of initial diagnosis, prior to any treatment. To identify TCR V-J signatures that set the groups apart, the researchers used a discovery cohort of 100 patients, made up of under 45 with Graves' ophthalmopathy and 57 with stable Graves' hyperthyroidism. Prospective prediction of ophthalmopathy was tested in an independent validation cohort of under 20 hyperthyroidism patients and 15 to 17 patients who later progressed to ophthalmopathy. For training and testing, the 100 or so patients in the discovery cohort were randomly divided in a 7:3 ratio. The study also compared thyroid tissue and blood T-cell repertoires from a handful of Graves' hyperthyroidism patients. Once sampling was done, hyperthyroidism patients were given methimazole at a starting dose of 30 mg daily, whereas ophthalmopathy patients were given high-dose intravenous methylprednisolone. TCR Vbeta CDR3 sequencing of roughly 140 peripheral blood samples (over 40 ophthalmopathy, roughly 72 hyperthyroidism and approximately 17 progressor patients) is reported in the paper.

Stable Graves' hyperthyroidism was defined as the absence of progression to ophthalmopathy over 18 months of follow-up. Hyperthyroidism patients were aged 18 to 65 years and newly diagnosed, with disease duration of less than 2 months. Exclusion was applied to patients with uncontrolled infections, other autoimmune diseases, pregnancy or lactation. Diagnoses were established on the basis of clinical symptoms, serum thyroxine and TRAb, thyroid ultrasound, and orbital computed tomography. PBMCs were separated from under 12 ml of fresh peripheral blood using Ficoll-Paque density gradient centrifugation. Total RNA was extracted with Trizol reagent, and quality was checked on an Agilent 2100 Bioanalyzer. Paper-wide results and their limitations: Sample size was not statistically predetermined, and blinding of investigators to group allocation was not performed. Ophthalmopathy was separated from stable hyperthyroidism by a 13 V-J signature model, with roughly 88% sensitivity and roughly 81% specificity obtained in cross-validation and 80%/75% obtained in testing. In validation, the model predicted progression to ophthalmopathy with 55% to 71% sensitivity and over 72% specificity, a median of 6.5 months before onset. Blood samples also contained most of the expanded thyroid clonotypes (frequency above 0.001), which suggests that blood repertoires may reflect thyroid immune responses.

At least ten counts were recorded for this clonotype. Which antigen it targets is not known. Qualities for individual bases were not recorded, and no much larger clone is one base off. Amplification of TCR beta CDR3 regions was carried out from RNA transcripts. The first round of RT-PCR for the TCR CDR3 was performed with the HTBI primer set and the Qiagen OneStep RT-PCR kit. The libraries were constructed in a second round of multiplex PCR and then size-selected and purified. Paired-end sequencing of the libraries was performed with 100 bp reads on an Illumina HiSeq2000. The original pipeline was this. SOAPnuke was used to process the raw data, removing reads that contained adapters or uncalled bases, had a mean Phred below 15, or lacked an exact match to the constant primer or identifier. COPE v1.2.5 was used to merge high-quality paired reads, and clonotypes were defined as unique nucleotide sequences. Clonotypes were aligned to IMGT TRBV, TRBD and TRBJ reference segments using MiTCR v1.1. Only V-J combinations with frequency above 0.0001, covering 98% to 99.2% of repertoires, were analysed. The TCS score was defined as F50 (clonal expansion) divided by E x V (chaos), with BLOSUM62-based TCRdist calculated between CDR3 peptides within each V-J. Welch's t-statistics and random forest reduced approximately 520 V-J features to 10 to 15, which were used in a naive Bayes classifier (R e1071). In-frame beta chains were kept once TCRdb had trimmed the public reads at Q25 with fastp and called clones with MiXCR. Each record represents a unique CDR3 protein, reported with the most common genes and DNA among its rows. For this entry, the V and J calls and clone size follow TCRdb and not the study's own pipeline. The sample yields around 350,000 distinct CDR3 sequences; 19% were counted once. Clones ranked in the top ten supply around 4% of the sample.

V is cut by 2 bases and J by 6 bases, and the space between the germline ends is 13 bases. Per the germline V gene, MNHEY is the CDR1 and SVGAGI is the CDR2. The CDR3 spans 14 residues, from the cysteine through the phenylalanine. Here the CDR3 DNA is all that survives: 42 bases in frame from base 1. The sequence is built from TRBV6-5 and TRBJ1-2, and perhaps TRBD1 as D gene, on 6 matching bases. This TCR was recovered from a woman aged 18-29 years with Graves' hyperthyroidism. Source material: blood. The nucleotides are TGTGCCAGCAGTTACCTATCGGGGGCCGATGGCTACACCTTC. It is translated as CASSYLSGADGYTF.